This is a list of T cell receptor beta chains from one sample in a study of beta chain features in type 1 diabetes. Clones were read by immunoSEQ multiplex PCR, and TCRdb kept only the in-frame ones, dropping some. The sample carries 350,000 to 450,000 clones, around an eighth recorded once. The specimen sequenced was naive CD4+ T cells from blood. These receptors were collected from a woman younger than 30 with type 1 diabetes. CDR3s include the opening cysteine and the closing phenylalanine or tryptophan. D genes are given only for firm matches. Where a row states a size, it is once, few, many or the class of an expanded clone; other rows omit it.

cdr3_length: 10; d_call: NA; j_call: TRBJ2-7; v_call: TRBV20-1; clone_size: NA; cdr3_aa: CSARLYEQYF; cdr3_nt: TGCAGTGCGAGACTCTACGAGCAGTACTTC
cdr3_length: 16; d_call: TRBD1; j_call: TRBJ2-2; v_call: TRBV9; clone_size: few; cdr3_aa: CASSVGQGRLAGELFF; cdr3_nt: TGTGCCAGCAGCGTAGGACAGGGAAGACTCGCCGGGGAGCTGTTTTTT
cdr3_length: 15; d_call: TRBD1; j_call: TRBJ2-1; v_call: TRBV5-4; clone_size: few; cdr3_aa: CASSLAGQGAYEQFF; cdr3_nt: TGTGCCAGCAGCTTGGCCGGACAGGGGGCGTATGAGCAGTTCTTC
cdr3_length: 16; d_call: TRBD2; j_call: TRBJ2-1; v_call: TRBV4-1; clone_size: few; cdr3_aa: CASSQGGGSGYNEQFF; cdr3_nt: TGCGCCAGCAGCCAAGGAGGCGGGAGTGGGTACAATGAGCAGTTCTTC
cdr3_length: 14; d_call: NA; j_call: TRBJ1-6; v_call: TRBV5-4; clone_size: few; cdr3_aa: CASSVREYNSPLHF; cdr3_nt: TGTGCCAGCAGCGTCCGGGAATATAATTCACCCCTCCACTTT
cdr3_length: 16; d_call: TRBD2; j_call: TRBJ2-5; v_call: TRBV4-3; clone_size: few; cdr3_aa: CASSPQRGGDQETQYF; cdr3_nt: TGCGCCAGCAGCCCCCAGCGGGGTGGGGATCAAGAGACCCAGTACTTC
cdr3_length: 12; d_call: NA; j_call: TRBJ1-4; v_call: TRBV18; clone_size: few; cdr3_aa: CASSQQGEKLFF; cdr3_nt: TGTGCCAGCTCACAGCAGGGCGAAAAACTGTTTTTT
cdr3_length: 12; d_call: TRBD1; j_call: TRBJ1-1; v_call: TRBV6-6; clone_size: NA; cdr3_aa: CASRRTGHLAFF; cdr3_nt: TGTGCCAGCAGGCGGACAGGGCATTTGGCTTTCTTT
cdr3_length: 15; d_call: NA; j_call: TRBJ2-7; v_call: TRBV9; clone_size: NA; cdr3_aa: CASSVQDSQNYEQYF; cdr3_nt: TGTGCCAGCAGCGTACAGGACAGCCAAAACTACGAGCAGTACTTC
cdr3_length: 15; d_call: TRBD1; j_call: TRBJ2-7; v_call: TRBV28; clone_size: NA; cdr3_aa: CASSLSGQGWGEQYF; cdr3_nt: TGTGCCAGCAGTTTATCGGGACAGGGTTGGGGGGAGCAGTACTTC
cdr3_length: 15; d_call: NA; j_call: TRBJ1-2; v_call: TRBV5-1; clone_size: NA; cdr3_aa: CASSLAPLEIYGYTF; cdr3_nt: TGCGCCAGCAGCTTGGCACCACTCGAAATCTATGGCTACACCTTC
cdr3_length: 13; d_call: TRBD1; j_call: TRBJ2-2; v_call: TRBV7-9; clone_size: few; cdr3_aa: CAGTGVPPGELFF; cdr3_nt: TGTGCCGGTACAGGGGTCCCCCCCGGGGAGCTGTTTTTT
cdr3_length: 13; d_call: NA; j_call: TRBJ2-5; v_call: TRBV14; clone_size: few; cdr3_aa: CASSQGGFETQYF; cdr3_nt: TGTGCCAGCAGCCAAGGAGGGTTTGAGACCCAGTACTTC
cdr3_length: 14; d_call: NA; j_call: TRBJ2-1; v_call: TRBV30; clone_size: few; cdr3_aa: CAWRGWGGLLQQFF; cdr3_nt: TGTGCCTGGAGAGGGTGGGGCGGCTTACTACAGCAGTTCTTC
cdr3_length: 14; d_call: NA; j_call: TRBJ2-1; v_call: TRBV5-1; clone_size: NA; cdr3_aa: CASSLARQGQEQFF; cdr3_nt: TGCGCCAGCAGCTTGGCCAGGCAGGGTCAGGAGCAGTTCTTC
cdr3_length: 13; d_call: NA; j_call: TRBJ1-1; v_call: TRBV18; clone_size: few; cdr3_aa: CASSPRLEAEAFF; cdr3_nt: TGTGCCAGCTCACCCAGGTTGGAGGCTGAAGCTTTCTTT
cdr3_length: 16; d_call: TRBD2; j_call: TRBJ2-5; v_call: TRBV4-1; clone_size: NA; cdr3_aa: CASSQAHLAGGETQYF; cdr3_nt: TGCGCCAGCAGCCAAGCACACTTGGCGGGAGGTGAGACCCAGTACTTC
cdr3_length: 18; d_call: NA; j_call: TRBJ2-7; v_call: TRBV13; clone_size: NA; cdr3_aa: CASSPWIVLGHNSYEQYF; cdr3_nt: TGTGCCAGCAGCCCCTGGATAGTGCTGGGACACAATTCCTACGAGCAGTACTTC
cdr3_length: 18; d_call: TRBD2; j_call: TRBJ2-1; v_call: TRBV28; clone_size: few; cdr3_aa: CASSSGRLAGVGQNEQFF; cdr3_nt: TGTGCCAGCAGTTCCGGGAGACTAGCGGGAGTCGGGCAGAATGAGCAGTTCTTC
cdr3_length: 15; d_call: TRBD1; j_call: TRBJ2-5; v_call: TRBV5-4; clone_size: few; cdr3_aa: CASSLVGTGEETQYF; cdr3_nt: TGTGCCAGCAGCTTGGTGGGGACAGGGGAAGAGACCCAGTACTTC
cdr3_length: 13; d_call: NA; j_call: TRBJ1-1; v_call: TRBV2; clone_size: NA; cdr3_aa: CASKGEVNTEAFF; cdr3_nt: TGTGCCAGCAAAGGGGAGGTGAACACTGAAGCTTTCTTT
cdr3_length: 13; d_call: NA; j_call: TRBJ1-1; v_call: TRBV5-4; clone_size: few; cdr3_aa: CASSPRVATEAFF; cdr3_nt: TGTGCCAGCAGCCCGAGGGTGGCCACTGAAGCTTTCTTT
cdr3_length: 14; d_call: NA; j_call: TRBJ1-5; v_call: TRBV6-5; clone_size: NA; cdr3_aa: CASSYSASGQPQHF; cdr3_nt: TGTGCCAGCAGTTACTCGGCCAGCGGTCAGCCCCAGCATTTT
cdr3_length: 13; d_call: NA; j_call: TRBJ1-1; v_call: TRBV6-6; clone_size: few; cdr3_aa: CASRRQKNTEAFF; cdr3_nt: TGTGCCAGCAGGAGACAGAAGAACACTGAAGCTTTCTTT
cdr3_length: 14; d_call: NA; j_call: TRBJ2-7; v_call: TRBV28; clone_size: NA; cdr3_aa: CASSLAIVPYEQYF; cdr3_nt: TGTGCCAGCAGTTTGGCCATCGTCCCCTACGAGCAGTACTTC
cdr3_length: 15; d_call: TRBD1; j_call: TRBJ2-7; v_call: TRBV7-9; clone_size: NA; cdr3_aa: CASSLGQMTSYEQYF; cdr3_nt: TGTGCCAGCAGTTTGGGACAGATGACCTCCTACGAGCAGTACTTC
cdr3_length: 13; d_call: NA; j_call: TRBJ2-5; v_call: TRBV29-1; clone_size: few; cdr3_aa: CSVAGGTQETQYF; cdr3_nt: TGCAGCGTTGCAGGCGGGACCCAAGAGACCCAGTACTTC
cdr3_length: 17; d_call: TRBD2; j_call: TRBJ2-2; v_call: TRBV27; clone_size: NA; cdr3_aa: CASSLLVLAGDTGELFF; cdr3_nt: TGTGCCAGCAGTTTGTTAGTTCTAGCGGGCGACACCGGGGAGCTGTTTTTT
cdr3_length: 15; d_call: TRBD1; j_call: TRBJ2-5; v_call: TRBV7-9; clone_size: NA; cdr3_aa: CASSLTGTVTMTQYF; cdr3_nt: TGTGCCAGCAGCTTAACCGGGACAGTAACCATGACCCAGTACTTC
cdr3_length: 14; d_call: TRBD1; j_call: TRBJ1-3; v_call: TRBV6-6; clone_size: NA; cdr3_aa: CASRPRDRGHTIYF; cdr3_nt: TGTGCCAGCAGGCCCCGGGACAGGGGGCACACCATATATTTT
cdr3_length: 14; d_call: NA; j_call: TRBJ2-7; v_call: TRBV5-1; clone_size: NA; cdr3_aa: CASSLDSQGYEQYF; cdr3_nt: TGCGCCAGCAGCTTGGACTCACAGGGCTACGAGCAGTACTTC
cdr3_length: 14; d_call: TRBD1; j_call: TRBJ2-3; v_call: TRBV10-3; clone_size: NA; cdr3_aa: CAIRGTGRTDTQYF; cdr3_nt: TGTGCCATCAGGGGGACAGGGCGCACAGATACGCAGTATTTT
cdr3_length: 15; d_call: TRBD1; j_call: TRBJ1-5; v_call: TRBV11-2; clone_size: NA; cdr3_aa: CASSLGQGGYRSQHF; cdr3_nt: TGTGCCAGCAGTTTGGGACAGGGTGGATACAGGTCCCAGCATTTT
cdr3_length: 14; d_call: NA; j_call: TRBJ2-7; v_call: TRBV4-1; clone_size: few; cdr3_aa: CASSQAVTYEGQYF; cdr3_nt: TGCGCCAGCAGCCAAGCTGTAACCTACGAGGGGCAGTACTTC
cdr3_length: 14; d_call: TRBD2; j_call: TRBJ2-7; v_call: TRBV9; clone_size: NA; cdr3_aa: CASSVDLAGGEQYF; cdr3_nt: TGTGCCAGCAGCGTAGACCTAGCGGGAGGTGAGCAGTACTTC
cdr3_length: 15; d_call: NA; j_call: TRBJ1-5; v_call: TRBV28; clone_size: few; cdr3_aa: CASSSLTVLNQPQHF; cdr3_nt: TGTGCCAGCAGTTCTCTGACAGTTCTCAATCAGCCCCAGCATTTT
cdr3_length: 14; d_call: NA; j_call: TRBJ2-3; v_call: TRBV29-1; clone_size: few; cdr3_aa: CSVIGQRSTDTQYF; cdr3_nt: TGCAGCGTCATAGGACAGAGAAGCACAGATACGCAGTATTTT
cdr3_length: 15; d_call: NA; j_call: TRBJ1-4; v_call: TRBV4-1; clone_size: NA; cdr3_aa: CASRSGWGTNEKLFF; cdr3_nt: TGCGCCAGCAGAAGCGGGTGGGGGACTAATGAAAAACTGTTTTTT
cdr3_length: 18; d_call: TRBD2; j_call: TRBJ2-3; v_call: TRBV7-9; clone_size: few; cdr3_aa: CASSLRGLAGVLADTQYF; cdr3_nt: TGTGCCAGCAGCTTACGGGGACTAGCGGGAGTTCTGGCAGATACGCAGTATTTT